These 31 T cell receptor beta chains originate from one sample sequenced in a study of blood T cell repertoires in COVID-19. Here immunoSEQ multiplex PCR was the method, and the copy in TCRdb shows in-frame clones only, minus some. The table has tens of thousands of clones, about 80% seen once; the top ten hold 15% to 20%. The sequenced sample was peripheral blood. The receptors originated from a man aged 70 or older with acute or convalescent COVID-19.

The rearrangement uses TRBV28 and TRBJ2-5, with 10 bases that match TRBD1. The CDR3 consists of 11 residues. CDR1 is MDHEN and CDR2 is SYDVKM in the germline V gene. Trimming took 3 bases from V and 14 from J; bases not matched to a gene: 3. CDR3 nucleotides: TGTGCCAGCAGTTTGGGACAGGGGTTTTACTTC. Translating it yields CASSLGQGFYF. Using reference TRBV28 and TRBJ2-5 for the parts outside the CDR3, the full variable domain is DVKVTQSSRYLVKRTGEKVFLECVQDMDHENMFWYRQDPGLGLRLIYFSYDVKMKEKGDIPEGYSVSREKKERFSLILESASTNQTSMYLCASSLGQGFYFGPGTRLLVL.

The chain recombines TRBV6-5 with TRBJ1-2; 9 bases match TRBD1. The CDR3 runs 15 residues. V lost 6 bases to trimming and J lost 8 bases; unmatched junction nucleotides: 13. Germline CDR1 and CDR2: MNHEY and SVGAGI. In DNA form, the CDR3 reads TGTGCCAGCAGCCCCGGGAGGGGACAGGGAGGCGGCTACACCTTC. Translating it yields CASSPGRGQGGGYTF.

The chain links TRBV6-1 to TRBJ2-7; 8 bases fit TRBD1. V dropped 2 bases and J dropped 7; count of bases not matched to a gene: 7. Germline CDR1 reads MNHNS; CDR2 reads SASEGT. This CDR3 contains 14 residues. The CDR3 bases are TGTGCCAGCAGTGAACGTGGACAGGGTGGAGAGCAGTACTTC. Its protein is CASSERGQGGEQYF.

The chain couples TRBV4-3 to TRBJ1-3; the match to TRBD1 covers 10 bases. Germline V gives CDR1 LGHNA, CDR2 YSLEER. The CDR3 covers 17 residues. V lost 1 base and J lost 0; bases outside the gene matches: 3. CDR3 region: CASSQGTGGLSGNTIYF. CDR3 nucleotides: TGCGCCAGCAGCCAAGGGACAGGGGGACTCTCTGGAAACACCATATATTTT.

The chain couples TRBV6-2 or TRBV6-3 to TRBJ1-1; D might be TRBD1 (6 bases). The CDR3 sequence is 15 residues long. The germline CDR1 and CDR2 sequences are MNHEY and SVGEGT. V was pared by 5 bases and J by 4 bases, with 17 bases between. The CDR3 here is CASSRRGGASTEAFF. In DNA, the CDR3 is TGTGCCAGCAGTCGCCGGGGGGGGGCGAGCACTGAAGCTTTCTTT.

V is TRBV7-3 and J is TRBJ1-6; 9 nucleotides agree with TRBD1. There are 19 residues in the CDR3. The trim removed 9 bases at V and 0 bases at J, leaving 15 bases unmatched. Germline assignment: CDR1 SGHTA and CDR2 FQGTGA. Here the CDR3 DNA reads TGTGCCAGTTCGCCAATACAGGGGGCGAATAACTCCTATAATTCACCCCTCCACTTT. The encoded protein is CASSPIQGANNSYNSPLHF.

V and J are TRBV6-5 and TRBJ1-2; TRBD1 matches at 10 bases. The CDR3 is 16 residues long. Germline V CDR1 and CDR2: MNHEY, SVGAGI. V shed 0 bases, J shed 4 bases, and the junction held 5 bases outside the gene matches. The CDR3 region has the DNA TGTGCCAGCAGTTACTCGCGGACAGGGGGAGGCTATGGCTACACCTTC. Translated: CASSYSRTGGGYGYTF.

The CDR3 loop reads CASSLGRASGTEAFF. The CDR3 nucleotides read TGTGCCAGTTCCTTGGGGAGAGCCTCGGGCACTGAAGCTTTCTTT. The genes are TRBV19 and TRBJ1-1; D unclear. The CDR3 totals 15 residues. Trimming cost V 8 bases and J 4 bases, with 20 bases left between them. Germline V gives CDR1 LNHDA, CDR2 SQIVND (reference sequence).

The J gene is TRBJ2-3, the V gene TRBV5-1; TRBD2 aligns across 8 bases. The ends lost 4 bases at V and 1 base at J; junction bases unmatched: 8. From germline, CDR1 is SGHRS and CDR2 YFSETQ. This CDR3 contains 16 residues. This CDR3 is CASSPNFSGGTDTQYF. The CDR3 coding sequence is TGCGCCAGCAGCCCTAATTTTAGCGGGGGCACAGATACGCAGTATTTT.

This clone came up once. This chain links TRBV30 with TRBJ1-2, with a weak D call TRBD1 (5 bases). The CDR3 has 17 amino acids. With 2 bases removed from V and 5 bases from J, the gap between germline ends came to 24 bases. Germline CDR1 reads GTSNPN; CDR2 reads SVGIG (reference sequence). The CDR3 bases are TGTGCCTGGAGTCCCCAAGACAGACCACCGAACCTTTATGGCTACACCTTC. This encodes CAWSPQDRPPNLYGYTF. Supplemented by reference TRBV30 and TRBJ1-2, the full variable domain reads SQTIHQWPATLVQPVGSPLSLECTVEGTSNPNLYWYRQAAGRGLQLLFYSVGIGQISSEVPQNLSASRPQDRQFILSSKKLLLSDSGFYLCAWSPQDRPPNLYGYTFGSGTRLTVV.

The rearrangement links TRBV6-1 to TRBJ2-7, with 7 nucleotides matching TRBD1. Germline V gene sequence: CDR1 MNHNS, CDR2 SASEGT. V shed 3 bases and J 0 bases; nucleotides not matched to a gene: 8. The CDR3 contains 16 residues. In DNA form, the CDR3 reads TGTGCCAGCAGTGACTTAAGAAGGGACAGCTCCTACGAGCAGTACTTC. The encoded protein is CASSDLRRDSSYEQYF.

This clone showed up just a few times. The chain combines TRBV28 with TRBJ1-4; 8 bases match TRBD1. The CDR3 runs 15 residues. After removal of 5 bases from V and 6 bases from J, the junction contained 8 bases not matched to a gene. CDR1 is MDHEN, CDR2 SYDVKM, per germline. The CDR3 sequence is CASSPQGATHEKLFF. In nucleotides, the CDR3 is TGTGCCAGCAGTCCCCAGGGGGCGACTCATGAAAAACTGTTTTTT.

V and J are TRBV6-5 and TRBJ1-3; no clear D. The CDR3 is made up of 16 amino acids. Trimming removed 3 bases from V and 0 bases from J, with 12 bases in between. Per the germline V gene, CDR1 is MNHEY and CDR2 is SVGAGI. The CDR3 is CASSYSLPVSGNTIYF. CDR3 nucleotides: TGTGCCAGCAGTTATTCCCTACCGGTCTCTGGAAACACCATATATTTT.

This chain links TRBV5-1 with TRBJ2-4, with 7 bases fitting TRBD1. Germline V CDR1 and CDR2: SGHRS, YFSETQ. The CDR3 is 13 amino acids. V shed 7 bases and J 8 bases; nucleotides not matched to a gene: 9. Written as DNA, the CDR3 is TGCGCCAGCGGGGTGAACAGGGGAGACATTCAGTACTTC. The encoded protein is CASGVNRGDIQYF.

The chain carries TRBV27 and TRBJ2-2; TRBD1 matches 12 bases. Germline V gene lookup returns CDR1 MNHEY and CDR2 SMNVEV (reference sequence). The junction had 3 bases not matched to a gene; V was cut back by 3 bases and J by 4 bases. The CDR3 loop spans 16 amino acids. CDR3 amino acids: CASSFGTGGITGELFF. The CDR3 DNA is TGTGCCAGCAGTTTTGGGACAGGGGGCATCACCGGGGAGCTGTTTTTT.

This clone was counted between two and nine times. The gene calls are TRBV28 and TRBJ1-3; TRBD1 is a possible D gene (5 bases). Germline CDR1 MDHEN, CDR2 SYDVKM. CDR3 length: 17 amino acids. Trimming shortened V by 7 bases and J by 0 bases, and 19 bases separated the two germline ends. CDR3 residues: CASTSVSTDSSGNTIYF. The CDR3 DNA sequence: TGTGCCAGCACTTCCGTCTCCACCGACAGCTCTGGAAACACCATATATTTT.

The chain carries TRBV6-6 and TRBJ2-5; the match to TRBD2 covers 13 bases. Losses at the gene ends were 8 bases for V and 5 bases for J; bases not matched to a gene: 8. The CDR3 is 15 residues long. The germline gives CDR1 MNHNY, CDR2 SVGAGI (reference sequence). The DNA of the CDR3 is TGTGCCAGCGGTTCACTAGCGGGGGGGCGCGAGACCCAGTACTTC. Its translation is CASGSLAGGRETQYF.

This clone was recorded only once. The chain is built from TRBV7-3 and TRBJ2-3; 9 nucleotides line up with TRBD1. Germline values: CDR1 SGHTA, CDR2 FQGTGA. This CDR3 is 15 amino acids long. V lost 5 bases to trimming and J lost 5 bases; unmatched junction nucleotides: 8. CDR3 sequence reads: CASSQGTGWGDTQYF. The CDR3 nucleotides are TGTGCCAGCAGCCAAGGGACAGGGTGGGGAGATACGCAGTATTTT.

V is TRBV7-2 and J is TRBJ1-3; D perhaps matches TRBD1 (6 bases). CDR1 is SGHTA, CDR2 FQGNSA, per germline. The V gene lost 3 bases and the J gene lost 4 bases, with 10 bases spanning the gap. The CDR3 extends over 14 amino acids. Written as DNA, the CDR3 is TGTGCCAGCAGCTTCCTGACAGGAGGAAACACCATATATTTT. Protein sequence: CASSFLTGGNTIYF.

The chain employs TRBV6-6 and TRBJ2-4; maybe TRBD1 (6 bases). The V end was cut by 7 bases, the J end by 2 bases, with 12 bases between. In germline, CDR1 is MNHNY, CDR2 SVGAGI (reference sequence). This CDR3 spans 14 amino acids. The CDR3 region has the DNA TGTGCCAGCACCGCAGGGGTGACCAAAAACATTCAGTACTTC. Translated: CASTAGVTKNIQYF.

The rearrangement uses TRBV18 and TRBJ1-6; 12 nucleotides match TRBD1. Germline values: CDR1 KGHSH, CDR2 LQKENI. J lost 1 base, V lost 4 bases, and 8 bases had no gene match. The CDR3 consists of 19 residues. The CDR3 DNA is TGTGCCAGCTCACTTGACGGGACAGGGGGCTTTTCCTATAATTCACCCCTCCACTTT. Encoded protein: CASSLDGTGGFSYNSPLHF.

The J gene is TRBJ1-1, the V gene TRBV6-5; TRBD1 matches 8 bases. The CDR3 is 13 residues long. The germline CDR1 and CDR2 sequences are MNHEY and SVGAGI. V was pared by 6 bases and J by 11 bases, with 11 bases of the junction left unmatched. For the CDR3, the DNA is TGTGCCAGCAGAACCGGGACAGGTTCGTTGGCTTTCTTT. Its protein is CASRTGTGSLAFF.

This clone was observed once. The gene calls are TRBV12-3 or TRBV12-4 and TRBJ1-3; no definite D call. The CDR3 extends over 11 amino acids. The V end was cut by 6 bases, the J end by 4 bases, with 4 bases between. The CDR3 sequence is CASSRGNTIYF. CDR3 bases: TGTGCCAGCAGCCGGGGAAACACCATATATTTT.

This clone was recorded a few times. Other DNA sequences in the same sample also yield this CDR3. The J gene is TRBJ2-7, the V gene TRBV4-3; a possible D gene is TRBD1 (6 bases). The CDR3 sequence is 14 residues long. Germline values: CDR1 LGHNA, CDR2 YSLEER. V lost 3 bases to trimming and J lost 2 bases, with 11 bases between them. CDR3 sequence: CASSQDNRAYEQYF. The DNA for the CDR3 is TGCGCCAGCAGCCAGGATAACAGGGCCTACGAGCAGTACTTC.

The chain combines TRBV4-1 with TRBJ2-1; TRBD2 agrees at 9 bases. The CDR3 spans 16 residues. Looked up from germline, CDR1 is MGHRA and CDR2 is YSYEKL. Germline trimming cut 4 bases from V and 6 bases from J; bases unmatched to any gene: 10. Here the CDR3 DNA reads TGCGCCAGCAGCCCTGGTGGGCGGGGGGGCTTCAATGAGCAGTTCTTC. It specifies CASSPGGRGGFNEQFF.

This rearrangement joins TRBV7-3 to TRBJ1-1; no clear D gene. The CDR3 is made up of 16 amino acids. The germline CDR1 and CDR2 sequences are SGHTA and FQGTGA. V lost 5 bases and J 0 bases, leaving 16 bases between the germline ends. The CDR3 protein is CASSPRGGFLNTEAFF. CDR3 coding DNA: TGTGCCAGCAGCCCCCGAGGCGGGTTTTTGAACACTGAAGCTTTCTTT.

This sequence joins TRBV7-6 and TRBJ2-7; 7 nucleotides agree with TRBD1. This CDR3 comprises 15 residues. V lost 5 bases and J lost 0; bases outside the gene matches: 7. The germline V gene has CDR1 SGHVS and CDR2 FNYEAQ. DNA of the CDR3: TGTGCCAGCAGCCTTACCGGGACAGACTCCTACGAGCAGTACTTC. Translated, it gives CASSLTGTDSYEQYF.

This clone was recorded once. The chain recombines TRBV19 with TRBJ1-1; D is unresolved. The ends were cut back, 4 bases at V and 1 base at J, with 7 bases in the middle. CDR1 is LNHDA and CDR2 is SQIVND in the germline V gene (reference sequence). The CDR3 loop spans 13 amino acids. CDR3 sequence: CASSTTWNTEAFF. Written as DNA, the CDR3 is TGTGCCAGTAGTACGACTTGGAACACTGAAGCTTTCTTT.

The chain uses TRBV30 and TRBJ2-7; 14 bases are shared with TRBD2. Germline CDR1 is GTSNPN and CDR2 is SVGIG (reference sequence). This CDR3 comprises 16 residues. Trimming cost V 5 bases and J 2 bases; bases outside gene matches: 8. For the CDR3, the DNA is TGTGCCTGGTTGCCGGGACTAGCGGGGGCAACCTACGAGCAGTACTTC. This translates into CAWLPGLAGATYEQYF. Looking up the rest from reference TRBV30 and TRBJ2-7 gives the full variable domain: SQTIHQWPATLVQPVGSPLSLECTVEGTSNPNLYWYRQAAGRGLQLLFYSVGIGQISSEVPQNLSASRPQDRQFILSSKKLLLSDSGFYLCAWLPGLAGATYEQYFGPGTRLTVT.

The V call is TRBV4-3, the J call TRBJ2-7; D might be TRBD1 (7 bases). Germline assignment: CDR1 LGHNA and CDR2 YSLEER. The ends were cut back, 0 bases at V and 5 bases at J, with 20 bases in the middle. This CDR3 spans 17 amino acids. CDR3 sequence (DNA): TGCGCCAGCAGCCAAGATAGCGGCAGGGGGGTACTCCACGAGCAGTACTTC. Encoded protein: CASSQDSGRGVLHEQYF.

CDR3 residues: CASSTWRGVEDTQYF. The CDR3, as DNA: TGTGCCAGCAGCACCTGGAGGGGCGTTGAAGATACGCAGTATTTT. This chain uses TRBV6-2 or TRBV6-3 with TRBJ2-3; perhaps TRBD2 as D (6 bases). Trimming took off 6 bases at V and 5 bases at J, with 18 bases between the two ends. The length of the CDR3 is 15 residues. From germline, CDR1 is MNHEY and CDR2 SVGEGT.